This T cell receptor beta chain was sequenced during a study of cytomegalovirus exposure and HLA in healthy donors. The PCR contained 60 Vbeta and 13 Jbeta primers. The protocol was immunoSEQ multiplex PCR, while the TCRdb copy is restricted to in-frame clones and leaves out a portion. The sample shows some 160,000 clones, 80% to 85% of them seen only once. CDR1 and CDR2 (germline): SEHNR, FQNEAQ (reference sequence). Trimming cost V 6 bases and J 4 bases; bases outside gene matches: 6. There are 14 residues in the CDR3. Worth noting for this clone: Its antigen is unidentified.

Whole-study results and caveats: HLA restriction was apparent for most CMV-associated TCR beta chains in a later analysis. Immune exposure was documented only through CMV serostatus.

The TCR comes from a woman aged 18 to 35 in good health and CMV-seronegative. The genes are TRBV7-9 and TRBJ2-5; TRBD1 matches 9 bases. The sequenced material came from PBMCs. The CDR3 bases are TGTGCCAGCAGTAATACGGACAGGGGAGAGACCCAGTACTTC. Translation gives CASSNTDRGETQYF.